The clone carrying this TCR beta chain was detected ten times or more. This sample was included in a study of regulatory T cells in long-lasting Graves disease. The time point here: newly diagnosed GD, antithyroid drugs for less than 3 months. Extracted PBMC RNA gave rise to the TCR library. Through Arm-PCR of CDR3 regions and iRepertoire HTBI primers, TCR beta libraries were built. TCRdb recomputed calls from the multiplex PCR reads with MiXCR, one row per CDR3 protein. In the table there are about 430,000 distinct CDR3 sequences, approximately 15% of which are singletons. Germline V gene lookup returns CDR1 LGHDT and CDR2 YNNKEL (reference sequence). V was pared by 2 bases and J by 1 base, with 11 bases between. This CDR3 spans 15 amino acids. The sample was also linked to a second study, of T cells in Graves' hyperthyroidism and ophthalmopathy. That source adds: Graves' hyperthyroidism without ophthalmopathy progression within 18 months was termed stable. First-round RT-PCR of the TCR CDR3 relied on the HTBI primer set. The blood repertoire included most of the expanded thyroid clonotypes above 0.001. Ophthalmopathy, as predicted by the model, came a median 6.5 months after the prediction.

Specimen: peripheral blood mononuclear cells (PBMCs), collected at new diagnosis, from a patient treated with antithyroid drugs. This TCR came from a middle-aged woman with Graves disease. The chain links TRBV3-1 to TRBJ2-5; maybe TRBD1 (6 bases). The CDR3 DNA reads TGTGCCAGCAGCCAACAGCTAGGGGGCCAAGAGACCCAGTACTTC. It codes for CASSQQLGGQETQYF.